The 19 T cell receptor beta chains listed next were all sequenced from one sample in a study of cytomegalovirus exposure and HLA in healthy donors. Primers for the PCR totalled 60 Vbeta and 13 Jbeta. Using immunoSEQ multiplex PCR, the repertoire was profiled, and TCRdb retains in-frame clones only, with some absent. The sample includes about 140,000 clones, around 80% of them seen just once. The sample taken for sequencing was PBMCs. The source of these receptors is a man under 40 in good health.

This sequence joins TRBV9 and TRBJ2-3; D gene ambiguous. Trimming stripped 0 bases from V and 2 bases from J, with 10 bases between. The V gene's germline CDR1 is SGDLS and CDR2 YYNGEE. The CDR3 is 15 residues long. The CDR3 coding sequence is TGTGCCAGCAGCGTAGGCCGGAGTGACACAGATACGCAGTATTTT. Its translation is CASSVGRSDTDTQYF.

This clone has a single count. The chain recombines TRBV5-1 with TRBJ2-2; D not certain. V was cut by 4 bases and J by 1 base, with 11 bases left in between. CDR3 length: 15 amino acids. CDR1 is SGHRS, CDR2 YFSETQ, per germline. CDR3 region: CASSRRGQNTGELFF. The CDR3 DNA reads TGCGCCAGCAGCCGCCGCGGCCAGAACACCGGGGAGCTGTTTTTT.

The gene calls are TRBV28 and TRBJ2-1; 11 bases map to TRBD2. The junction had 6 bases not matched to a gene; V was cut back by 4 bases and J by 4 bases. Germline V lookup: CDR1 MDHEN, CDR2 SYDVKM. CDR3 length: 16 amino acids. In DNA, the CDR3 is TGTGCCAGCAGTTCCCCGACTAGCGGGACGTACAATGAGCAGTTCTTC. Encoded protein: CASSSPTSGTYNEQFF.

The chain carries TRBV2 and TRBJ1-2, with 7 positions matching TRBD1. The CDR3 is made up of 12 amino acids. After removal of 7 bases from V and 6 bases from J, the junction contained 5 bases not matched to a gene. Germline CDR1 is SNHLY and CDR2 is FYNNEI. This chain's CDR3 is CASKTTGDGYTF. DNA of the CDR3: TGTGCCAGCAAGACAACAGGGGATGGCTACACCTTC.

The chain combines TRBV5-6 with TRBJ2-5, with 12 bases matching TRBD2. The germline V gene encodes CDR1 SGHDT and CDR2 YYEEEE. The CDR3 is made up of 18 amino acids. V lost 3 bases and J lost 3; bases outside the gene matches: 12. In nucleotides, the CDR3 is TGTGCCAGCAGCTCCGCCCTATCTAGCGGGAGGGCCGAAGAGACCCAGTACTTC. Translated: CASSSALSSGRAEETQYF.

The gene calls are TRBV5-6 and TRBJ2-7; 12 bases match TRBD2. The CDR3 is made up of 14 amino acids. Germline V gene sequence: CDR1 SGHDT, CDR2 YYEEEE. The V and J ends lost 4 bases and 3 bases, in that order; junction bases with no gene match: 2. CDR3 sequence (DNA): TGTGCCAGCAGCGAGACTAGCGGGAGCTACGAGCAGTACTTC. Translation: CASSETSGSYEQYF.

The chain couples TRBV25-1 to TRBJ2-1; D gene ambiguous. V lost 5 bases and J 4 bases, leaving 21 bases between the germline ends. This CDR3 comprises 17 residues. The germline CDR1 and CDR2 sequences are MGHDK and SYGVNS. The CDR3 DNA follows: TGTGCCAGCAGTCTGGTTGGAGCCCGAACAAGGTACAATGAGCAGTTCTTC. Amino acid sequence: CASSLVGARTRYNEQFF.

J is TRBJ2-1 and V is TRBV6-6, with TRBD1 identical over 9 bases. Germline V gene data show CDR1 as MNHNY and CDR2 as SVGAGI (reference sequence). With V trimmed by 2 bases and J by 9 bases, 11 bases remained unmatched. CDR3 length: 16 residues. Here the CDR3 reads CASSYPQGAGPAEQFF. The CDR3 DNA reads as TGTGCCAGCAGTTACCCACAGGGGGCGGGACCGGCTGAGCAGTTCTTC.

Remarks on this clone: At one of its ends the junction is not consistent with the germline gene, which may arise from a read error. The chain uses TRBV7-9 and TRBJ2-7; D is unresolved. Germline CDR1 reads SEHNR; CDR2 reads FQNEAQ (reference sequence). There are 13 residues in the CDR3. The CDR3 region has the DNA TGTTCCAGCAGCTTAGAGAGCTCCTACGAGCAGTACTTC. This codes for CSSSLESSYEQYF.

The chain carries TRBV4-2 and TRBJ2-1, with TRBD2 matching over 7 bases. J was trimmed by 12 bases and V by 0 bases; bases with no gene match: 5. The CDR3 has 13 amino acids. Per germline, CDR1 LGHNA and CDR2 YNFKEQ. CDR3 nucleotide sequence: TGTGCCAGCAGCCAAGATGGGCGGGAGAGGCAGTTCTTC. Its translation: CASSQDGRERQFF.

The genes are TRBV7-3 and TRBJ2-5; D ambiguous. CDR3 length equals 14 residues. V dropped 0 bases and J dropped 0 bases, with 5 bases sitting between them. The germline V gene encodes CDR1 SGHTA and CDR2 FQGTGA. CDR3 nucleotide sequence: TGTGCCAGCAGCTTAACCCGGGACCAAGAGACCCAGTACTTC. Residues: CASSLTRDQETQYF.

This sequence joins TRBV9 and TRBJ1-2; no clear D gene. Looked up from germline, CDR1 is SGDLS and CDR2 is YYNGEE. The CDR3 totals 13 residues. The V and J ends lost 0 bases and 4 bases respectively, with 7 bases between them. The chain's CDR3 is CASSVEHSYGYTF. The CDR3 DNA reads TGTGCCAGCAGCGTAGAACACAGCTATGGCTACACCTTC.

The V gene is TRBV28, the J gene TRBJ1-1; the D is unclear. Germline CDR1 and CDR2: MDHEN and SYDVKM. This CDR3 has 18 amino acids. With 6 bases removed from V and 3 bases from J, the gap between germline ends came to 26 bases. In nucleotides, the CDR3 is TGTGCCAGCAGCTCCCTCCGGGCCGGGCGCTCCGGGGACACTGAAGCTTTCTTT. Protein: CASSSLRAGRSGDTEAFF.

V is TRBV4-2 and J is TRBJ2-5; 11 bases align to TRBD2. Looked up from germline, CDR1 is LGHNA and CDR2 is YNFKEQ. The length of the CDR3 is 15 residues. J was trimmed by 6 bases and V by 7 bases; bases with no gene match: 10. CDR3 sequence: CASNSGTSGGQTQYF. The CDR3 bases are TGTGCCAGCAACTCCGGGACTAGCGGCGGACAGACCCAGTACTTC.

V and J are TRBV9 and TRBJ2-7; D possibly corresponds to TRBD1 (5 bases). Germline loops: CDR1 SGDLS, CDR2 YYNGEE. The CDR3 spans 17 residues. V dropped 0 bases and J dropped 0 bases, with 16 bases sitting between them. As DNA, the CDR3 is TGTGCCAGCAGCGTAGAAGGGGCTCCCACGAGCTCCTACGAGCAGTACTTC. This gives the protein CASSVEGAPTSSYEQYF.

The CDR3 region is CASFPGGGAGRGLDTEAFF. The CDR3, as DNA: TGTGCCAGTTTTCCCGGGGGGGGCGCAGGACGGGGGTTGGACACTGAAGCTTTCTTT. The rearrangement joins TRBV5-6 to TRBJ1-1, with D tentatively TRBD1 (6 bases). CDR3 length: 19 amino acids. CDR1 and CDR2 (germline): SGHDT, YYEEEE. Trimming pared 8 bases from V and 3 bases from J, leaving 32 bases between.

This rearrangement joins TRBV30 to TRBJ2-2; TRBD2 agrees at 7 bases. The CDR3 has 15 residues. Trimming took 3 bases from V and 4 from J; bases not matched to a gene: 8. The germline CDR1 and CDR2 sequences are GTSNPN and SVGIG (reference sequence). The CDR3 nucleotides are TGTGCCTGGAGGGCCACGGGGGGACCCACCGGGGAGCTGTTTTTT. Translated, it gives CAWRATGGPTGELFF. The full variable domain, with the rest looked up from reference TRBV30 and TRBJ2-2, is SQTIHQWPATLVQPVGSPLSLECTVEGTSNPNLYWYRQAAGRGLQLLFYSVGIGQISSEVPQNLSASRPQDRQFILSSKKLLLSDSGFYLCAWRATGGPTGELFFGEGSRLTVL.

The chain carries TRBV5-1 and TRBJ2-2, with 15 bases lining up with TRBD2. The CDR3 consists of 15 residues. Germline values: CDR1 SGHRS, CDR2 YFSETQ. With 6 bases clipped from V and 7 bases from J, the junction kept 4 bases outside the gene matches. The CDR3 region is CASNGLAGGDGELFF. The CDR3 DNA sequence: TGCGCCAGCAACGGACTAGCGGGGGGGGACGGGGAGCTGTTTTTT.

Comments on this clone: Its ends do not fully match the called genes, so a read error is possible. The chain carries TRBV10-2 and TRBJ1-1; D may be TRBD1 (5 bases). CDR3 size: 8 residues. CDR1 is WSHSY, CDR2 SAAADI, per germline. This CDR3 reads CASGAGGF. DNA for the CDR3: TGCGCCAGCGGGGCCGGGGGGTTT.